The T cell receptor beta chain under discussion was sequenced for a study of early T cells in non-severe SARS-CoV-2 infection. Study context: The study sequenced bulk RNA from unsorted whole blood, with chains unpaired.

Study-wide results and caveats: VDJdb matching, biased toward anti-spike CD8 responses, missed private and CD4 specificities.

This clonotype was seen ten or more times. Antigen: not known. CDR3 length equals 18 residues. V was clipped by 5 bases and J by 2 bases; unmatched bases: 14. The germline V gene has CDR1 PRHDT and CDR2 FYEKMQ (reference sequence). Individual cDNA molecules each received unique molecular identifiers attached to them. MiXCR, run by TCRdb on the 5' RACE reads, gives a single entry per CDR3 protein. This sample has fewer than 30,000 distinct CDR3 sequences, with around 4.4% found just once. This chain connects TRBV13 to TRBJ2-2; TRBD2 agrees at 7 bases. The receptor comes from an adult who was a healthcare worker with PCR-confirmed SARS-CoV-2 infection or an uninfected control (not recorded which). The sequencing input was whole blood. The CDR3 DNA reads TGTGCCAGCAGCCTGACCCCCTTGGGGGGGGGAAACACCGGGGAGCTGTTTTTT. As protein: CASSLTPLGGGNTGELFF.